This is a list of T cell receptor beta chains from one sample in a study of shared clonotypes between healthy human individuals. Sequenced by immunoSEQ multiplex PCR; TCRdb stores in-frame clones only, minus some. Of roughly 1,600,000 clones listed, approximately 98.5% were seen once; the top ten hold approximately 0.38%. Source material: naive CD4+ T cells sorted from blood. The receptors were sampled from a man younger than 40 in good health. The conserved cysteine and the conserved F or W are not part of the CDR3 here.

j_gene,v_gene,len,CDR3aa
TRBJ2-1,TRBV4-2,11,ASSVTMGGEQF
TRBJ2-3,TRBV9,13,ASSGGTGGADTQY
TRBJ2-7,TRBV7-9,13,ASSWEWASDYEQY
TRBJ1-2,TRBV5-6,9,ASSTGARFF
TRBJ2-3,TRBV11-2,11,AFSQDLTDTQY
TRBJ2-7,TRBV5-4,14,ASSLGLAGGFYEQY
TRBJ1-1,TRBV5-1,13,ASSLGVGWNTEAF
TRBJ2-7,TRBV5-4,9,ASSSYYEQY
TRBJ2-1,TRBV18,15,ASSHPGSQSNLNEQF
TRBJ2-1,TRBV28,14,ASREPGTGHYNEQF
TRBJ2-7,TRBV9,9,ASSTPYEQY
TRBJ2-2,TRBV5-1,11,ASSLLPTGELF
TRBJ2-5,TRBV9,15,ASSVAFRTGGEETQY
TRBJ1-4,TRBV18,15,ASSPLPAGATNEKLF
TRBJ2-7,TRBV28,16,ASSPPRSLAGGPKEQY
TRBJ2-7,TRBV28,12,ASSLGWGSYEQY
TRBJ1-5,TRBV2,12,ASSEGAANQPQH
TRBJ2-3,TRBV14,12,ASSRNMMADTQY
TRBJ1-1,TRBV5-1,14,ASSLDFWAMNTEAF
TRBJ2-5,TRBV19,13,ASSTGGLRFETQY
TRBJ1-1,TRBV30,11,AWRVGRDTEAF
TRBJ2-5,TRBV7-9,13,ASGVGSGDPLAQY
TRBJ2-1,TRBV10-2,11,ASSESTGNEQF
TRBJ2-5,TRBV5-6,14,ASSTGNRGYQETQY
TRBJ2-1,TRBV20-1,7,SAGLEQF
TRBJ2-7,TRBV18,11,ASTPGTSGEQY
TRBJ2-6,TRBV5-1,15,ASSLRVPNSGANVLT
TRBJ2-1,TRBV27,14,ASSLLSVQSYNEQF
TRBJ2-3,TRBV9,13,ASSRTQASTDTQY
TRBJ2-3,TRBV25-1,13,ASSELRLAVHTQY
TRBJ1-1,TRBV5-1,15,ASSLGRGQVGGTEAF
TRBJ2-1,TRBV6-5,12,ASSDEVWPSEQF
TRBJ2-1,TRBV7-9,11,ASSHPGYNEQF
TRBJ2-1,TRBV19,12,ASTPGLAYNEQF
TRBJ2-1,TRBV7-2,13,ASSIQGATYNEQF
TRBJ2-7,TRBV2,12,ASSPGLAGHKQY
TRBJ2-7,TRBV19,13,ASSIESRGAYEQY
TRBJ2-3,TRBV28,11,ASSMTGTDTQY
TRBJ2-7,TRBV2,13,ASRILAGGPSWQY
TRBJ2-7,TRBV21-1,13,ASSRRLLETYEQY
TRBJ2-7,TRBV5-5,13,ASSPVWLSSYEQY
TRBJ2-2,TRBV11-2,16,ASSSLLWGRAGTGELF
TRBJ2-2,TRBV28,14,ASSLFLGRGAGELF
TRBJ2-3,TRBV5-1,15,ASSLEPGTGFTDTQY
TRBJ2-3,TRBV29-1,11,SVQASSTDTQY
TRBJ2-3,TRBV5-1,11,ASSQGNTDTQY
TRBJ2-7,TRBV7-9,13,ASSFRVGETYEQY
TRBJ2-1,TRBV5-4,14,ASRTHAESSYNEQF
TRBJ2-7,TRBV6-1,12,ASSEAGSLYEQY
TRBJ1-4,TRBV7-6,11,ASSPRVGEKLF
TRBJ1-2,TRBV11-2,12,ASSFGQANYGYT